This entry lists 5 T cell receptor beta chains sequenced from one sample in a study of OX40 agonist ivuxolimab in advanced cancers. Data came from immunoSEQ multiplex PCR; TCRdb stores just in-frame clones and leaves some out. Of tens of thousands of clones listed, approximately 92% are singletons. The material was CD4+ or CD8+ T cells sorted from blood, obtained in a trial of the OX40 agonist ivuxolimab. The receptors originated from an adult with an advanced solid tumor such as melanoma, head and neck, liver or kidney cancer.

This chain connects TRBV29-1 to TRBJ2-4, with unresolved D. Germline CDR1 SQVTM, CDR2 ANQGSEA. Trimming left V 4 bases short and J 5 bases short, with 6 bases between. CDR3 size: 11 residues. CDR3 coding DNA: TGCAGCGTTGTTCGGGAAAACATTCAGTACTTC. It yields the protein CSVVRENIQYF.

This chain links TRBV10-3 with TRBJ2-4, with TRBD2 identical over 13 bases. J was trimmed by 13 bases and V by 3 bases; bases with no gene match: 9. This CDR3 comprises 15 residues. CDR1 ENHRY and CDR2 SYGVKD come from the germline V gene. CDR3 coding DNA: TGTGCCATCAGTGACCCGGGACTAGCGGGGTCCCCCCAGTACTTC. Protein sequence: CAISDPGLAGSPQYF.

V usage is TRBV5-1 and J usage is TRBJ2-1; weak D call: TRBD2 (6 bases). Germline V gene data show CDR1 as SGHRS and CDR2 as YFSETQ. The CDR3 is 15 amino acids. Trimming left V 2 bases short and J 10 bases short, with 19 bases between. The CDR3 loop is CASSFEVGGGREQFF. The DNA for the CDR3 is TGCGCCAGCAGCTTTGAGGTGGGTGGAGGGAGGGAGCAGTTCTTC.

This clone has only one observation. This chain joins TRBV2 and TRBJ2-7; 13 positions agree with TRBD2. The J segment lost 7 bases and the V segment lost 6 bases, leaving 3 bases of the junction unmatched. Per the germline V gene, CDR1 is SNHLY and CDR2 is FYNNEI. The CDR3 spans 13 residues. The CDR3 DNA sequence: TGTGCCAGCAGGATGGGACTAGCGGGAGAGCAGTACTTC. It is translated as CASRMGLAGEQYF. The variable domain in full, completed from reference TRBV2 and TRBJ2-7, reads EPEVTQTPSHQVTQMGQEVILRCVPISNHLYFYWYRQILGQKVEFLVSFYNNEISEKSEIFDDQFSVERPDGSNFTLKIRSTKLEDSAMYFCASRMGLAGEQYFGPGTRLTVT.

This rearrangement joins TRBV7-8 to TRBJ2-5, with 7 bases matching TRBD2. The CDR3 is made up of 15 amino acids. Germline CDR1 and CDR2: SGHVS and FQNEAQ. The J segment lost 5 bases and the V segment lost 1 base, leaving 7 bases of the junction unmatched. The chain's CDR3 is CASSLVSSGVETQYF. CDR3 nucleotide sequence: TGTGCCAGCAGCTTAGTGTCCAGCGGGGTTGAGACCCAGTACTTC.